This TCR beta chain originates from a study of breast tumors, draining lymph nodes, adjacent tissues listed by TCRdb under 2016. Describing the broader study: In breast cancer patients, the study compared the TCR beta repertoires of tumor, adjacent nontumor tissue and axillary lymph nodes. The study was designed to assess the relationships and possible T-cell exchange between tumor, surrounding tissue and draining lymph node repertoires in human breast cancer. Overall study results and their limits: Tumors showed preferential V and J gene usage, and their T-cell repertoire diversity fell below that of lymph nodes yet above that of nontumor tissue. The similarity between tumor and nontumor tissue repertoires was significantly greater in luminal-like breast cancer than in basal-like breast cancer. Rather than being directly demonstrated, the conclusion that tumor T cells originate in lymph nodes was presented as consistent with a hypothesis. The data were considered consistent with most tumor T cells being derived from the lymph node and subsequently expanding within tumor tissue.

CDR1 and CDR2 are read off the germline V gene (reference sequence) as LNHNV and YYDKDF. The CDR3 goes from the cysteine to the phenylalanine over 15 residues. Only the CDR3 DNA is retained, 45 bases long and in frame from the first base. Sequencing relied on an Illumina HiSeq 2000. TCR beta chain libraries were generated by multiplex PCR amplification. High-throughput sequencing was used to analyze the amplified TCR beta chain products. In TCRdb, the public reads were trimmed at Q25 with fastp and aligned with MiXCR, with productive beta chains retained. Identical CDR3 proteins give one entry, which carries the most common genes and DNA. Here the sample has about 15,000 distinct CDR3 sequences; just under 45% occur a single time. The ten largest clones take up about an eighth of the sample. This clonotype was observed once. The antigen it binds to is not known. Its ends do not fully match the called genes, so a read error is possible.

The adjacent samples were made up of nontumor breast tissue around the tumor. The TCR comes from a female donor with breast cancer. Some clones in this sample may be carry-over from other donors' samples. The sample was tumor-adjacent breast tissue. This chain joins TRBV15 to TRBJ2-3; the D call is tentative, TRBD1 or TRBD2, as each matches 7 bases. This receptor has the CDR3 CAASVRQGGTDTQYF. DNA sequence: TGTGCCGCCAGCGTCAGACAGGGAGGGACAGATACGCAGTATTTC.